This T cell receptor beta chain was retrieved from a study of T cells after yellow fever vaccination. Overall study results and limits: Across the CD4 and CD8 compartments, a small share of clonotypes was present in both. Most clones from primary vaccination were detected again post-booster (approximately 97% CD4, about 85% CD8). Researchers cautioned that FACS-sorted repertoires could harbor abundant clonotypes contaminating from the bulk population.

Trimming took 5 bases from V and 4 from J; bases not matched to a gene: 8. The CDR3 is made up of 16 amino acids. CDR1 and CDR2 (germline): LNHDA, SQIVND (reference sequence). TCR cDNA, made by 5'RACE template switching, carried an added universal primer site and UMIs. Via MiXCR, TCRdb re-called the 5' RACE reads, giving one row per CDR3 protein. The data show roughly 120,000 distinct CDR3 sequences, 6.5% to 8% seen once. There are many counts of this clonotype. Its antigen is currently unknown. The clonotype originates from a young man who received the YFV17D yellow fever vaccine. Sequenced material: CD4+ T cells sorted from PBMCs, taken roughly 10 days after the first yellow fever vaccination. The rearrangement links TRBV19 to TRBJ2-1; 10 nucleotides match TRBD1. The CDR3 spells CASSPPGTGEYNEQFF. The CDR3 DNA is TGTGCCAGTAGTCCTCCGGGGACAGGGGAGTACAATGAGCAGTTCTTC.